These 10 T cell receptor beta chains came from one sample sequenced in a study of T cell repertoires in cytomegalovirus infection. TCRdb recomputed calls from the reads with MiXCR, one row per CDR3 protein. The sample has around 450,000 distinct CDR3 sequences; over 9% are singletons. Sequencing was performed on PBMCs. The receptor set was obtained from a human donor in good health (CMV status not recorded). Some clones in this sample may be carry-over from other donors' samples.

The gene calls are TRBV3-1 and TRBJ2-5; 15 nucleotides agree with TRBD2. The CDR3 runs to 17 residues. V trimming: 1 base; J trimming: 4 bases; junction bases outside the gene matches: 4. In germline, CDR1 is LGHDT, CDR2 YNNKEL (reference sequence). As DNA, the CDR3 is TGTGCCAGCAGCCAAGTACTGGGACTAGCGGGAGGAGAGACCCAGTACTTC. This gives the protein CASSQVLGLAGGETQYF.

The V and J genes are TRBV29-1 and TRBJ1-1; D is unresolved. CDR1 and CDR2 (germline): SQVTM, ANQGSEA. Trimming removed 6 bases at V and 0 bases at J, with 17 bases between. The CDR3 is made up of 15 amino acids. The CDR3 spells CSVPSFGSVNTEAFF. DNA of the CDR3: TGCAGCGTACCGTCATTTGGATCGGTGAACACTGAAGCTTTCTTT.

As concerns this clonotype: A much larger clone is a single base away; this may be a read error. V gene TRBV28 combines with J gene TRBJ2-1; 12 bases agree with TRBD2. Germline CDR1 and CDR2: MDHEN and SYDVKM. The CDR3 is made up of 16 amino acids. CDR3 sequence reads: CSSSLITSGRYNEQFF. Here the CDR3 DNA reads TGTTCCAGCAGTTTAATTACTAGCGGGAGGTACAATGAGCAGTTCTTC.

This clonotype was counted many times. The gene calls are TRBV7-9 and TRBJ2-5, with D possibly being TRBD1 (6 bases). Deletions cut 5 bases from V and 1 base from J, with 20 bases between. This CDR3 has 17 amino acids. The germline V gene has CDR1 SEHNR and CDR2 FQNEAQ (reference sequence). The DNA for the CDR3 is TGTGCCAGCAGCCCGGGGCTTCAAGGACAGCTCCAAGAGACCCAGTACTTC. Amino acid sequence: CASSPGLQGQLQETQYF.

This clonotype was recorded at least ten times. The chain links TRBV18 to TRBJ1-4, with 8 positions matching TRBD1. CDR1 is KGHSH, CDR2 LQKENI, per germline. V lost 3 bases, J lost 0 bases, and 3 bases stayed unmatched. The CDR3 runs 16 residues. CDR3 residues: CASSPRTGSTNEKLFF. DNA of the CDR3: TGTGCCAGCTCACCGAGGACAGGGTCAACTAATGAAAAACTGTTTTTT.

This clonotype was counted a few times. J is TRBJ1-1 and V is TRBV20-1; D call uncertain. V lost 5 bases and J lost 1, with 11 bases in between. Germline CDR1 and CDR2: DFQATT and SNEGSKA (reference sequence). The CDR3 contains 13 residues. CDR3 in amino acids: CSAAGPQNTEAFF. The CDR3 nucleotides read TGCAGTGCTGCCGGACCCCAGAACACTGAAGCTTTCTTT.

The rearrangement uses TRBV27 and TRBJ1-5, with 8 nucleotides matching TRBD1. This CDR3 contains 15 residues. Trimming removed 4 bases from V and 7 bases from J; junction bases left unmatched: 9. Germline V gene lookup returns CDR1 MNHEY and CDR2 SMNVEV (reference sequence). Here the CDR3 reads CASSSLSGGWQPQHF. CDR3 sequence (DNA): TGTGCCAGCAGTTCCCTTTCAGGGGGCTGGCAGCCCCAGCATTTT.

This clonotype was detected ten times or more. The chain links TRBV27 to TRBJ2-2, with D perhaps matching TRBD2 (6 bases). Trimming removed 3 bases from V and 1 base from J, with 15 bases in between. From germline, CDR1 is MNHEY and CDR2 SMNVEV (reference sequence). The CDR3 is made up of 17 amino acids. This chain's CDR3 is CASSFRGTAGNTGELFF. The CDR3 bases are TGTGCCAGCAGTTTCCGGGGGACCGCGGGGAACACCGGGGAGCTGTTTTTT.

The genes are TRBV12-5 and TRBJ2-1; TRBD2 matches 9 bases. The CDR3 extends over 16 amino acids. After removal of 1 base from V and 4 bases from J, the junction contained 5 bases not matched to a gene. The V gene's germline CDR1 is LGHNT and CDR2 FRNRAP. DNA of the CDR3: TGTGCTAGTGGTTTGGGGCTAGCGGGGACGTACAATGAGCAGTTCTTC. Its translation: CASGLGLAGTYNEQFF.

This clonotype appeared many times. V gene TRBV7-3 combines with J gene TRBJ2-3; a weak D match, TRBD2 (5 bases). CDR3 size: 16 residues. Germline V gene sequence: CDR1 SGHTA, CDR2 FQGTGA. V gave up 3 bases and J gave up 3 bases, with 16 bases separating them. This CDR3 reads CASSFPGKGETDTQYF. The CDR3 region has the DNA TGTGCCAGCAGCTTCCCCGGGAAGGGTGAAACAGATACGCAGTATTTT. The whole variable domain, remainder taken from reference TRBV7-3 and TRBJ2-3, is GAGVSQTPSNKVTEKGKYVELRCDPISGHTALYWYRQSLGQGPEFLIYFQGTGAADDSGLPNDRFFAVRPEGSVSTLKIQRTERGDSAVYLCASSFPGKGETDTQYFGPGTRLTVL.